This TCR beta chain was captured in a study of beta chain features in type 1 diabetes. Study at large: Patients were similar to healthy donors in age and gender (as well as in cell yields).

V lost 1 base and J lost 2; bases outside the gene matches: 0. The CDR3 is 15 residues long. Germline V lookup: CDR1 GTSNPN, CDR2 SVGIG (reference sequence). Markers CD45RO/CCR7/CD25/CD127/CD95/CD27 served to sort CD4+ naive, central memory, regulatory and stem cell-like memory cells. Isolated RNA was reverse transcribed in full, so expressed TCRB transcripts were sequenced. TCRdb's copy holds only in-frame clones and misses some; the assay was immunoSEQ multiplex PCR. In the table there are a few hundred thousand clones, about 23% of which are singletons. This clone was picked up a small number of times. Its cognate antigen is unknown. General study points: Fewer insertions but more deletions were seen at VDJ junctions in type 1 diabetes patients. Naive, central memory and regulatory TCRB repertoires appeared more similar among patients than healthy donors. When Type 1 diabetes patients were examined, their TCRB CDR3s proved moderately but significantly shorter in all four CD4+ subsets.

The source is a woman aged 25 to 39 with type 1 diabetes. V and J are TRBV30 and TRBJ2-7, with TRBD2 identical over 15 bases. The sample taken for sequencing was naive CD4+ T cells from blood. This CDR3 is CAWSGTSGRAYEQYF. CDR3 nucleotides: TGTGCCTGGAGTGGGACTAGCGGGAGGGCCTACGAGCAGTACTTC.